This TCR beta chain originates from a study of shared clonotypes between healthy human individuals. V lost 1 base and J lost 7; bases outside the gene matches: 6. CDR1 is KGHSH and CDR2 is LQKENI in the germline V gene. CDR3 length equals 15 residues. Worth noting for this clone: Its antigen is not known.

Genomic DNA of each subset was evenly split across several immunoSEQ plates. Each PCR replicate from the sorted subsets contained 200 to 250 ng DNA, which is tens of thousands of T cell genomes. This table comes from immunoSEQ multiplex PCR, and its TCRdb copy is limited to in-frame clones, with some not included. The sample records about 2 million clones, approximately 95% being singletons. General study findings and limits: Naive subsets generally had larger estimated richness than memory subsets.

The chain has TRBV18 and TRBJ1-4, with 7 bases aligning to TRBD1. Sample: naive CD4+ T cells sorted from blood. The subset: CD45RA+ positively selected. The receptor's source is a man younger than 30 in good health. The CDR3, as DNA: TGTGCCAGCTCACCACGACGACAGGGACCTGAAAAACTGTTTTTT. This translates into CASSPRRQGPEKLFF.